The entry that follows covers one T cell receptor (beta chain) sequence. These data are taken from a study of blood T cell repertoires in COVID-19. Study-wide context: COVID-19 samples from acute and convalescent phases originated in the United States, Italy and Spain. T cells, B-cell-depleted T cells, or PBMCs provided the cDNA or gDNA that served as material.

The germline V gene has CDR1 MNHEY and CDR2 SVGAGI. V dropped 7 bases and J dropped 6 bases, with 22 bases sitting between them. There are 15 residues in the CDR3. Authors' processing steps: Amplified reference gene primers provided the basis for estimating nucleated cell counts. Generated by immunoSEQ multiplex PCR, the TCRdb table keeps only in-frame clones and is missing some. V and J calls and clone size are given by that table; D and trimming were obtained from the DNA. The table has approximately 350,000 clones, under 95% seen once. This receptor was taken from a young woman who had recovered from COVID-19. The sample comprised peripheral blood. V gene TRBV6-5 combines with J gene TRBJ2-7; possible D gene TRBD2, 5 bases. Here the CDR3 DNA reads TGTGCCAGCACTAACGAGGGCGCAGACCGGGCCGAGCAGTACGTC. It codes for CASTNEGADRAEQYV.